This T cell receptor beta chain was documented in a study of OX40 agonist ivuxolimab in advanced cancers. This CDR3 spans 14 amino acids. CDR1 is LNHDA, CDR2 SQIVND, per germline (reference sequence). With 6 bases removed from V and 1 base from J, the gap between germline ends came to 12 bases. This clone occurred a few times. Enrollment shut out patients with autoimmune disease history or systemic immunosuppression. Drawing of blood for sampling happened at baseline, at cycle 4 day 1, and at cycle 7 day 1. Clones were read by immunoSEQ multiplex PCR, and TCRdb kept only the in-frame ones, dropping some. Of around 68,000 clones in the sample, about 90% were seen once.

The rearrangement uses TRBV19 and TRBJ1-1; D is possibly TRBD1 (5 bases). This sample comprised CD4+ or CD8+ T cells sorted from blood, obtained in a trial of the OX40 agonist ivuxolimab. The TCR sequence derives from an adult with an advanced solid tumor such as melanoma, head and neck, liver or kidney cancer. CDR3 coding DNA: TGTGCCAGTAGCCCCGGGACGCAGAACACTGAAGCTTTCTTT. Its protein product is CASSPGTQNTEAFF.